A selection of T cell receptor beta chains follows, all from one sample in a study of blood T cell repertoires in COVID-19. Sequenced by immunoSEQ multiplex PCR; TCRdb stores in-frame clones only, minus some. The sample lists fewer than 150,000 clones, roughly 79% occurring once. The sample consisted of peripheral blood. The receptors come from a man in his 70s with acute or convalescent COVID-19. Both conserved end residues are part of each CDR3. The D gene is left open where the match is weak. Size tells how often a clone was seen (once, few, many) or the class of an expanded clone, and some rows leave it out.

V: TRBV5-4
D: .
J: TRBJ2-5
size: .
DNA: TGTGCCAGCAGCTTGGACAGAGGGGAGACCCAGTACTTC
CDR3: CASSLDRGETQYF

V: TRBV4-3
D: .
J: TRBJ1-4
size: .
DNA: TGCGCCAGCAGCCAAGGCAGCGACCGGTATGAAAAACTGTTTTTT
CDR3: CASSQGSDRYEKLFF

V: TRBV3-1/TRBV3-2
D: .
J: TRBJ2-5
size: .
DNA: TGTGCCAGCAGCCCTCCGGCGGGGGCCCAAGAGACCCAGTACTTC
CDR3: CASSPPAGAQETQYF

V: TRBV5-1
D: .
J: TRBJ1-1
size: .
DNA: TGCGCCAGCAGCTTGGCAGGGAACACTGAAGCTTTCTTT
CDR3: CASSLAGNTEAFF

V: TRBV4-2
D: TRBD1
J: TRBJ1-4
size: .
DNA: TGTGCCAGCAGCCAAGGGGTCAGAGGACAGGGGGACGAAAAACTGTTTTTT
CDR3: CASSQGVRGQGDEKLFF

V: TRBV5-1
D: TRBD2
J: TRBJ2-2
size: once
DNA: TGCGCCAGCAGCTCCGGGGGGGTCGCGGTCGGGGAGCTGTTTTTT
CDR3: CASSSGGVAVGELFF

V: TRBV7-3
D: TRBD1
J: TRBJ1-2
size: .
DNA: TGTGCCAGCAGCTTAACGGGACAGGGTACTAACTATGGCTACACCTTC
CDR3: CASSLTGQGTNYGYTF

V: TRBV6-5
D: .
J: TRBJ2-7
size: once
DNA: TGTGCCAGCAGCGATCCTGGACTCTATACGGGGGAGCAGTACTTC
CDR3: CASSDPGLYTGEQYF

V: TRBV18
D: .
J: TRBJ1-5
size: .
DNA: TGTGCCAGCTCACCCACAAACATGGATCAGCCCCAGCATTTT
CDR3: CASSPTNMDQPQHF

V: TRBV9
D: .
J: TRBJ2-1
size: .
DNA: TGTGCCAGCAGTTTGACAGGCAGCTACAATGAGCAGTTCTTC
CDR3: CASSLTGSYNEQFF

V: TRBV27
D: .
J: TRBJ1-5
size: .
DNA: TGTGCCAGCAGTTTATTGTCAGGAAGCAATCAGCCCCAGCATTTT
CDR3: CASSLLSGSNQPQHF

V: TRBV5-3
D: TRBD2
J: TRBJ2-7
size: .
DNA: TGTGCCAGAAGCTTGCTGACGACTAGCGGGGTCTACGAGCAGTACTTC
CDR3: CARSLLTTSGVYEQYF

V: TRBV27
D: .
J: TRBJ1-2
size: .
DNA: TGTGCCAGCAGTCAGAACCGGGTAAACTATGGCTACACCTTC
CDR3: CASSQNRVNYGYTF